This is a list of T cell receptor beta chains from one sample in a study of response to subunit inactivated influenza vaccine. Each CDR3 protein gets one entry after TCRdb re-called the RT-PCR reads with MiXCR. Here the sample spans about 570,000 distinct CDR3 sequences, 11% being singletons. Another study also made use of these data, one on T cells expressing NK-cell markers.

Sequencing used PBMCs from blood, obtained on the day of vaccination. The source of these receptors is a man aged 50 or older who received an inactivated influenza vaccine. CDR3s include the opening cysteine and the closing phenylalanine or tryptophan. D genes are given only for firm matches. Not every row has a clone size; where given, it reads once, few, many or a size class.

CASSPTGMDQPQHF,TGTGCCAGCTCACCAACAGGAATGGATCAGCCCCAGCATTTT,TRBJ1-5,few,TRBV18,14,-
CASSQVRGFMNEQFF,TGCGCCAGCAGCCAAGTGCGGGGTTTTATGAATGAGCAGTTCTTC,TRBJ2-1,few,TRBV4-1,15,-
CSVEEAFF,TGCAGCGTTGAAGAAGCTTTCTTT,TRBJ1-1,-,TRBV29-1,8,-
CASSRDTPSTDTQYF,TGTGCCAGCTCGCGGGACACCCCTAGCACAGATACGCAGTATTTT,TRBJ2-3,few,TRBV6-2/TRBV6-3,15,-
CSVTGTGPGDTQYF,TGCAGCGTTACCGGGACAGGTCCCGGAGATACGCAGTATTTT,TRBJ2-3,few,TRBV29-1,14,TRBD1
CASSFSGSYEQFF,TGTGCCAGCAGTTTTAGCGGGAGTTATGAGCAGTTCTTC,TRBJ2-1,-,TRBV27,13,TRBD2
CAIRGRPSTDTQYF,TGTGCCATTAGAGGCAGGCCTAGCACAGATACGCAGTATTTT,TRBJ2-3,-,TRBV10-3,14,-
CASRPHNTEAFF,TGTGCCAGCAGGCCACATAACACTGAAGCTTTCTTT,TRBJ1-1,many,TRBV12-3/TRBV12-4,12,-
CASSLVAGASVLTF,TGTGCCAGCAGCTTGGTGGCTGGGGCCAGCGTCCTGACTTTC,TRBJ2-6,once,TRBV7-2,14,-
CASSLALGTDTQYF,TGCGCCAGCAGCTTGGCTCTGGGCACAGATACGCAGTATTTT,TRBJ2-3,many,TRBV7-2,14,-
CASSQANIQETQYF,TGTGCCAGCAGCCAAGCTAACATCCAAGAGACCCAGTACTTC,TRBJ2-5,-,TRBV3-1,14,-
CASSVDSNSYNEQFF,TGTGCCAGCAGCGTAGATTCAAACTCTTACAATGAGCAGTTCTTC,TRBJ2-1,-,TRBV9,15,-
CAIQIADTQYF,TGTGCCATACAAATAGCAGATACGCAGTATTTT,TRBJ2-3,-,TRBV10-3,11,-
CASSLRGYREETQYF,TGCGCCAGCAGCTTAAGAGGGTACCGGGAAGAGACCCAGTACTTC,TRBJ2-5,many,TRBV5-1,15,-
CASRRRGGRERETQYF,TGTGCCAGCAGACGTAGGGGTGGGCGGGAGAGAGAGACCCAGTACTTC,TRBJ2-5,-,TRBV6-1,16,TRBD2
CATSDRTGLNEQYF,TGTGCCACCAGTGATCGGACAGGGCTCAACGAGCAGTACTTC,TRBJ2-7,-,TRBV24-1,14,TRBD1
CSVLILGSGILQETQYF,TGCAGCGTTCTGATACTGGGGAGCGGCATTCTACAAGAGACCCAGTACTTC,TRBJ2-5,-,TRBV29-1,17,-
CATKLGGGTGELFF,TGTGCCACCAAGTTGGGCGGGGGCACCGGGGAGCTGTTTTTT,TRBJ2-2,few,TRBV12-3/TRBV12-4,14,TRBD2
CASSVNSGANTGELFF,TGTGCCAGCAGCGTAAATAGCGGGGCGAACACCGGGGAGCTGTTTTTT,TRBJ2-2,many,TRBV9,16,TRBD2
CASSLAPWVYEQYF,TGTGCCAGCAGCTTAGCACCATGGGTCTACGAGCAGTACTTC,TRBJ2-7,-,TRBV7-2,14,-
CAISRTSGTYEQYF,TGTGCCATCAGTAGGACTAGCGGGACGTACGAGCAGTACTTC,TRBJ2-7,few,TRBV10-3,14,TRBD2
CASSLTSEGTQYF,TGTGCCAGCAGCTTGACTAGCGAGGGGACCCAGTACTTC,TRBJ2-5,-,TRBV7-8,13,TRBD2
CASRDHSTGELFF,TGTGCCAGCCGGGATCATTCCACCGGGGAGCTGTTTTTT,TRBJ2-2,-,TRBV10-3,13,-
CASSLSDSSTDTQYF,TGTGCCAGCAGCTTAAGCGACTCAAGCACAGATACGCAGTATTTT,TRBJ2-3,many,TRBV11-2,15,-
CASSFLFTRGGHEQYF,TGCGCCAGCAGCTTCCTCTTCACTCGCGGGGGCCACGAGCAGTACTTC,TRBJ2-7,once,TRBV5-1,16,-
CATSERQGARNEQFF,TGTGCCACCAGTGAACGACAGGGGGCCAGGAATGAGCAGTTCTTC,TRBJ2-1,few,TRBV24-1,15,TRBD1
CATSDNSAARTDTQYF,TGTGCCACCAGTGATAATTCGGCGGCAAGGACAGATACGCAGTATTTT,TRBJ2-3,-,TRBV24-1,16,-
CASSYEGATDTQYF,TGTGCCAGCAGTTACGAGGGGGCGACAGATACGCAGTATTTT,TRBJ2-3,-,TRBV6-5,14,TRBD1
CASSLEDSEETQYF,TGTGCCAGCAGTTTAGAGGACAGTGAAGAGACCCAGTACTTC,TRBJ2-5,-,TRBV12-3/TRBV12-4,14,-
CASSLAGAGAQETQYF,TGTGCCAGCAGCTTAGCTGGTGCAGGGGCTCAAGAGACCCAGTACTTC,TRBJ2-5,-,TRBV7-9,16,-
CASSLAYAGLLTYEQYF,TGCGCCAGCAGCTTGGCCTATGCGGGCCTTCTAACCTACGAGCAGTACTTC,TRBJ2-7,-,TRBV5-1,17,-
CASTPRRYYGYTF,TGTGCCAGCACCCCGAGGAGGTATTATGGCTACACCTTC,TRBJ1-2,many,TRBV28,13,-
CASSSKREKQYF,TGTGCCAGCAGTTCCAAGCGGGAGAAGCAGTACTTC,TRBJ2-7,few,TRBV6-2/TRBV6-3,12,TRBD2
CASSSGLAGVNRKDTQYF,TGTGCCAGCAGCTCCGGACTAGCGGGAGTTAACAGAAAAGATACGCAGTATTTT,TRBJ2-3,-,TRBV7-8,18,TRBD2
CASSPSGGGINTQYF,TGTGCCAGCAGCCCTAGCGGGGGGGGTATAAATACGCAGTATTTT,TRBJ2-3,many,TRBV4-2,15,TRBD2
CSARGVIGRGYTF,TGCAGTGCTAGAGGGGTCATCGGTAGGGGCTACACCTTC,TRBJ1-2,few,TRBV20-1,13,-
CASSAMFSLRGTGELFF,TGTGCCAGCAGTGCAATGTTTAGTCTTCGGGGCACCGGGGAGCTGTTTTTT,TRBJ2-2,few,TRBV2,17,-
CASGDLGGKEQYF,TGCGCCAGCGGGGATCTAGGGGGAAAAGAGCAGTACTTC,TRBJ2-7,many,TRBV10-2,13,-
CSARRIAGGPRRDTQYF,TGCAGTGCTAGACGCATAGCGGGGGGGCCGAGAAGAGATACGCAGTATTTT,TRBJ2-3,few,TRBV20-1,17,TRBD2
CATALAGARTDTQYF,TGTGCCACCGCACTAGCGGGAGCCCGCACAGATACGCAGTATTTT,TRBJ2-3,few,TRBV10-3,15,TRBD2
CASSLSGRVHNEQFF,TGTGCCAGCAGCTTGAGCGGGAGGGTCCACAATGAGCAGTTCTTC,TRBJ2-1,few,TRBV7-2,15,TRBD2
CASSLDPREQFF,TGTGCCAGCAGCTTAGATCCCCGTGAGCAGTTCTTC,TRBJ2-1,few,TRBV7-2,12,-
CASSPGLRRENIQYF,TGTGCCAGCAGCCCCGGTTTACGGAGGGAGAACATTCAGTACTTC,TRBJ2-4,-,TRBV3-1,15,-
CASSSFQSAQFF,TGTGCCAGCAGTTCATTTCAGTCAGCACAGTTCTTC,TRBJ2-1,-,TRBV6-5,12,-
CASSLGAGENEKLFF,TGTGCCAGCAGCTTAGGCGCAGGGGAGAATGAAAAACTGTTTTTT,TRBJ1-4,few,TRBV7-9,15,-
CASSKRQGGYNEQFF,TGTGCCAGCAGCAAGAGACAGGGGGGGTACAATGAGCAGTTCTTC,TRBJ2-1,-,TRBV7-8,15,TRBD1
CASSSSDVNEQFF,TGTGCCAGCAGCTCCTCGGACGTCAATGAGCAGTTCTTC,TRBJ2-1,few,TRBV7-9,13,-
CAIMGEREGYNEQFF,TGTGCCATCATGGGCGAGCGGGAGGGGTACAATGAGCAGTTCTTC,TRBJ2-1,many,TRBV10-3,15,TRBD2
CASSLAEGPGNTQYF,TGTGCCAGCAGCTTGGCGGAAGGCCCCGGGAATACGCAGTATTTT,TRBJ2-3,few,TRBV7-2,15,-
CASSHLPGLAGPEQYF,TGTGCCAGCAGCCATTTACCGGGACTAGCGGGACCCGAGCAGTACTTC,TRBJ2-7,few,TRBV14,16,TRBD2
CSASLSGAETQYF,TGCAGTGCTAGTCTTTCGGGAGCGGAGACCCAGTACTTC,TRBJ2-5,few,TRBV20-1,13,-
CASTNGDSTQFF,TGTGCCAGCACCAACGGGGACTCAACCCAGTTCTTC,TRBJ2-1,-,TRBV6-2/TRBV6-3,12,-
CASSEDREAGIYGYTF,TGCGCCAGCAGCGAAGATCGAGAGGCAGGGATTTATGGCTACACCTTC,TRBJ1-2,many,TRBV4-3,16,-
CASSEGAGHSPLHF,TGTGCCAGCAGTGAAGGCGCCGGTCATTCACCCCTCCACTTT,TRBJ1-6,-,TRBV25-1,14,-
CSVGQSMNTEAFF,TGCAGCGTAGGACAGAGCATGAACACTGAAGCTTTCTTT,TRBJ1-1,-,TRBV29-1,13,-